One sample yielded the 8 T cell receptor beta chains listed below, sequenced in a study of blood T cell repertoires in COVID-19. Sequenced by immunoSEQ multiplex PCR; TCRdb stores in-frame clones only, minus some. The table records 140,000 to 150,000 clones, approximately 84% of them present only once. The sequenced sample was PBMCs or T cells enriched from blood (not recorded which). The receptors derive from a woman in her forties or fifties with acute COVID-19.

This clone was seen only once. The J gene is TRBJ1-2, the V gene TRBV11-2; tentative D call: TRBD1 (5 bases). Germline assignment: CDR1 SGHAT and CDR2 FQNNGV. This CDR3 region has 16 residues. The V and J ends lost 5 bases and 0 bases respectively, with 16 bases between them. CDR3 nucleotides: TGTGCCAGCAGCCAACGTGACAGAGGAGCTAACTATGGCTACACCTTC. This encodes CASSQRDRGANYGYTF.

This clone was picked up one time. J is TRBJ1-2 and V is TRBV19; D perhaps matches TRBD1 (5 bases). The germline V and J ends were trimmed by 7 bases and 0 bases, with 18 bases remaining between them. This CDR3 is 16 amino acids long. Germline CDR1 reads LNHDA; CDR2 reads SQIVND (reference sequence). In DNA form, the CDR3 reads TGTGCCAGTATCCGGCGGGGGGACGGGACTAACTATGGCTACACCTTC. It specifies CASIRRGDGTNYGYTF.

This chain joins TRBV30 and TRBJ1-2; tentative D call: TRBD1 (5 bases). The CDR3 has 14 residues. The V gene lost 0 bases and the J gene lost 8 bases, with 16 bases spanning the gap. CDR1 is GTSNPN, CDR2 SVGIG, per germline (reference sequence). This CDR3 reads CAWSVGTPGRGYTF. The DNA for the CDR3 is TGTGCCTGGAGTGTAGGGACTCCGGGACGCGGCTACACCTTC.

The rearrangement joins TRBV12-5 to TRBJ2-2; tentative D call: TRBD1 (6 bases). This CDR3 comprises 16 residues. Between the trimmed V and J ends, which lost 6 bases and 5 bases, there was a span of 19 bases. Germline CDR1 reads LGHNT; CDR2 reads FRNRAP. The CDR3 is CASGPRGRGRTGELFF. DNA for the CDR3: TGTGCTAGTGGCCCCCGGGGCAGGGGTAGGACCGGGGAGCTGTTTTTT.

The chain couples TRBV4-3 to TRBJ1-2; 8 nucleotides match TRBD1. Germline trimming cut 0 bases from V and 11 bases from J; bases unmatched to any gene: 5. Germline loops: CDR1 LGHNA, CDR2 YSLEER. This CDR3 spans 13 amino acids. The CDR3: CASSQDRGRVYTF. The CDR3 region has the DNA TGCGCCAGCAGCCAAGACAGGGGGCGCGTTTACACCTTC.

The CDR3 region has the DNA TGTGCCAGCAGGGGCACCCGGCGCGGACAGGTGAGCTCTGGAAACACCATATATTTT. This sequence encodes CASRGTRRGQVSSGNTIYF. The chain carries TRBV6-4 and TRBJ1-3, with TRBD1 matching 7 bases. J gave up 0 bases and V 6 bases, and 17 bases lay outside the gene matches. The length of the CDR3 is 19 residues. Germline values: CDR1 MRHNA, CDR2 SNTAGT.

The V call is TRBV4-3, the J call TRBJ1-2; D is ambiguous. The CDR3 length is 13 residues. In germline, CDR1 is LGHNA, CDR2 YSLEER. Trimming took 4 bases from V and 1 from J, leaving 7 bases between them. The CDR3 DNA is TGCGCCAGCAGCCTAGGGAGTAACTATGGCTACACCTTC. Its translation: CASSLGSNYGYTF.

The rearrangement uses TRBV5-1 and TRBJ2-1; 8 bases are shared with TRBD2. CDR1 is SGHRS and CDR2 is YFSETQ in the germline V gene. V lost 0 bases, J lost 9 bases, and 11 bases stayed unmatched. The CDR3 consists of 16 residues. The chain's CDR3 is CASSLALPGGSSEQFF. The CDR3 bases are TGCGCCAGCAGCTTGGCCCTACCGGGAGGGAGCTCTGAGCAGTTCTTC.